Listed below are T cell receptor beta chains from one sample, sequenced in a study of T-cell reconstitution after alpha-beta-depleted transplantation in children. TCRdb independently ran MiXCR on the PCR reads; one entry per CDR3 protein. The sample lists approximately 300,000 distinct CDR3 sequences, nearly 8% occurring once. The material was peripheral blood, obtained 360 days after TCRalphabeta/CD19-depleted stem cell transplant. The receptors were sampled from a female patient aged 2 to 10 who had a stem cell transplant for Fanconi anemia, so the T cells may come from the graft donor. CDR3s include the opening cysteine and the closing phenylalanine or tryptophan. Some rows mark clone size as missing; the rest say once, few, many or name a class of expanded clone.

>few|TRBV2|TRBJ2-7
CASSQRLRDRGGEQYF
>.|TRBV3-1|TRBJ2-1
CASSQQLRGLNEQFF
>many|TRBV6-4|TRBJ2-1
CASATAPSGEQFF
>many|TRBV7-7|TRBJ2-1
CASSPKTTPTYNEQFF
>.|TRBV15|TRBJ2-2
CATSISRVPGELFF
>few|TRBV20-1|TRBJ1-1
CSAGGQFGTEAFF
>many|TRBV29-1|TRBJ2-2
CSAKGDRGGAGELFF
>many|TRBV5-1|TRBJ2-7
CASSWTSGIHEQYF
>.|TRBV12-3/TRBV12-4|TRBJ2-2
CASSPILVAGELFF
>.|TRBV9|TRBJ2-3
CASSEAPRGAGTDTQYF
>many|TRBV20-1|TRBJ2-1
CSATSDTYNEQFF
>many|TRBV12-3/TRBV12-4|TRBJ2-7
CASSPWGYEQYF
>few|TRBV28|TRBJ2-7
CASSRRGGNYYEQYF
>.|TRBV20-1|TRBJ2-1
CSAGTSGGDNEQFF
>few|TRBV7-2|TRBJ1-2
CASDFRDRDYGYTF
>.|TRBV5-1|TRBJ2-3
CASPGPLMIKEGDTQYF
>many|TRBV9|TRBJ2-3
CASSTGGESTDTQYF
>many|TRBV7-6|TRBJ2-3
CASSLAYDPGLASDTQYF
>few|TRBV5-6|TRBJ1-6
CASSPYFLRVDSPLHF
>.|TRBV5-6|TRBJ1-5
CASSLRRHNQPQHF
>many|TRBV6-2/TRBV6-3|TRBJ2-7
CASSYSRTNTYEQYF
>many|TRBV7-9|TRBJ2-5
CASSRNWDRGHGTQYF
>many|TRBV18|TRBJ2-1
CASSLRQEYNEQFF
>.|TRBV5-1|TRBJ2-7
CASSLVSSSGGAHEQYF
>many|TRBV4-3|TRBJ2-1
CASSQDPSGEDNEQFF
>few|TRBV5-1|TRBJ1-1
CASSLGQVQMNTEAFF
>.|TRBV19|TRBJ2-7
CASSHRDFYYEQYF
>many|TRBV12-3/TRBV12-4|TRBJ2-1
CASSLAGDYNEQFF
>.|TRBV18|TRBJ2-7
CASSPQRGSYEQYF
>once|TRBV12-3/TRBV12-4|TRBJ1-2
CTFSLGSGQGAANYGYTF
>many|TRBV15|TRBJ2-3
CATTDVVFGVIRTDTQYF
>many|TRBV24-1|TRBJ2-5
CATSDRAQGRETQYF
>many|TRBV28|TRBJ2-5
CASSLFGAGMGGQLGETQYF
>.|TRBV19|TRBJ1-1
CASSDRETEAFF
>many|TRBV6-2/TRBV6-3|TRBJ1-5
CASSPGGPPQHF